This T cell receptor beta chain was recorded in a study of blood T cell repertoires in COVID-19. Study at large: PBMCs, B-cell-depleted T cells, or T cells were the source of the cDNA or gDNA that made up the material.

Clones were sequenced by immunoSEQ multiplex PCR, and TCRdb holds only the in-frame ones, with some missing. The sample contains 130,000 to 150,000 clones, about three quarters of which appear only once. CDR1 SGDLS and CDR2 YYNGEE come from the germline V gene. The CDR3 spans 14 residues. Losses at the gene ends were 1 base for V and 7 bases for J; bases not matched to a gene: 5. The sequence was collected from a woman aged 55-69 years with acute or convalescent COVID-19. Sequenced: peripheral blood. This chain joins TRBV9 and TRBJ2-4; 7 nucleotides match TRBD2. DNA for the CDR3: TGTGCCAGCAGCGTACTAGCGGACGGGAACATTCAGTACTTC. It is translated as CASSVLADGNIQYF.